This T cell receptor (beta chain) was retrieved from a study of T cells of healthy individuals. A single record per CDR3 protein comes from TCRdb applying MiXCR to the 5' RACE reads. The profile shows about 53,000 distinct CDR3 sequences, about 15% of them singletons. The V gene's germline CDR1 is SGHVS and CDR2 FQNEAQ. V gave up 5 bases and J gave up 0 bases; unmatched junction bases: 6. This CDR3 contains 15 residues. This chain connects TRBV7-8 to TRBJ1-1; 7 nucleotides match TRBD1. The receptor was derived from a human donor in good health. This CDR3 is CASSERQGMNTEAFF. The CDR3 DNA is TGTGCCAGCAGCGAGCGACAGGGAATGAACACTGAAGCTTTCTTT.